This T cell receptor beta chain is from a study of OX40 agonist ivuxolimab in advanced cancers. Study-wide background: Dose-escalation cases comprised hepatocellular carcinoma, melanoma, renal cell or head and neck cancer.

The ends were cut back, 5 bases at V and 3 bases at J, with 11 bases in the middle. The CDR3 contains 14 residues. In germline, CDR1 is SGHRS, CDR2 YFSETQ. Prior autoimmune disease or systemic immunosuppression barred patients. Repertoires were generated with immunoSEQ multiplex PCR, while TCRdb's copy carries only in-frame clones and drops some. The sample has about 66,000 clones, about 86% seen once. The receptor's source is an adult with an advanced solid tumor such as melanoma, head and neck, liver or kidney cancer. This sequence joins TRBV5-1 and TRBJ2-2; a weak D match, TRBD1 (6 bases). The sample in question was CD4+ or CD8+ T cells sorted from blood, obtained in a trial of the OX40 agonist ivuxolimab. The CDR3 region is CASRSGEYTGELFF. CDR3 in DNA: TGCGCCAGCAGGTCAGGGGAGTACACCGGGGAGCTGTTTTTT. Using reference TRBV5-1 and TRBJ2-2 for the parts outside the CDR3, the full variable domain is KAGVTQTPRYLIKTRGQQVTLSCSPISGHRSVSWYQQTPGQGLQFLFEYFSETQRNKGNFPGRFSGRQFSNSRSEMNVSTLELGDSALYLCASRSGEYTGELFFGEGSRLTVL.